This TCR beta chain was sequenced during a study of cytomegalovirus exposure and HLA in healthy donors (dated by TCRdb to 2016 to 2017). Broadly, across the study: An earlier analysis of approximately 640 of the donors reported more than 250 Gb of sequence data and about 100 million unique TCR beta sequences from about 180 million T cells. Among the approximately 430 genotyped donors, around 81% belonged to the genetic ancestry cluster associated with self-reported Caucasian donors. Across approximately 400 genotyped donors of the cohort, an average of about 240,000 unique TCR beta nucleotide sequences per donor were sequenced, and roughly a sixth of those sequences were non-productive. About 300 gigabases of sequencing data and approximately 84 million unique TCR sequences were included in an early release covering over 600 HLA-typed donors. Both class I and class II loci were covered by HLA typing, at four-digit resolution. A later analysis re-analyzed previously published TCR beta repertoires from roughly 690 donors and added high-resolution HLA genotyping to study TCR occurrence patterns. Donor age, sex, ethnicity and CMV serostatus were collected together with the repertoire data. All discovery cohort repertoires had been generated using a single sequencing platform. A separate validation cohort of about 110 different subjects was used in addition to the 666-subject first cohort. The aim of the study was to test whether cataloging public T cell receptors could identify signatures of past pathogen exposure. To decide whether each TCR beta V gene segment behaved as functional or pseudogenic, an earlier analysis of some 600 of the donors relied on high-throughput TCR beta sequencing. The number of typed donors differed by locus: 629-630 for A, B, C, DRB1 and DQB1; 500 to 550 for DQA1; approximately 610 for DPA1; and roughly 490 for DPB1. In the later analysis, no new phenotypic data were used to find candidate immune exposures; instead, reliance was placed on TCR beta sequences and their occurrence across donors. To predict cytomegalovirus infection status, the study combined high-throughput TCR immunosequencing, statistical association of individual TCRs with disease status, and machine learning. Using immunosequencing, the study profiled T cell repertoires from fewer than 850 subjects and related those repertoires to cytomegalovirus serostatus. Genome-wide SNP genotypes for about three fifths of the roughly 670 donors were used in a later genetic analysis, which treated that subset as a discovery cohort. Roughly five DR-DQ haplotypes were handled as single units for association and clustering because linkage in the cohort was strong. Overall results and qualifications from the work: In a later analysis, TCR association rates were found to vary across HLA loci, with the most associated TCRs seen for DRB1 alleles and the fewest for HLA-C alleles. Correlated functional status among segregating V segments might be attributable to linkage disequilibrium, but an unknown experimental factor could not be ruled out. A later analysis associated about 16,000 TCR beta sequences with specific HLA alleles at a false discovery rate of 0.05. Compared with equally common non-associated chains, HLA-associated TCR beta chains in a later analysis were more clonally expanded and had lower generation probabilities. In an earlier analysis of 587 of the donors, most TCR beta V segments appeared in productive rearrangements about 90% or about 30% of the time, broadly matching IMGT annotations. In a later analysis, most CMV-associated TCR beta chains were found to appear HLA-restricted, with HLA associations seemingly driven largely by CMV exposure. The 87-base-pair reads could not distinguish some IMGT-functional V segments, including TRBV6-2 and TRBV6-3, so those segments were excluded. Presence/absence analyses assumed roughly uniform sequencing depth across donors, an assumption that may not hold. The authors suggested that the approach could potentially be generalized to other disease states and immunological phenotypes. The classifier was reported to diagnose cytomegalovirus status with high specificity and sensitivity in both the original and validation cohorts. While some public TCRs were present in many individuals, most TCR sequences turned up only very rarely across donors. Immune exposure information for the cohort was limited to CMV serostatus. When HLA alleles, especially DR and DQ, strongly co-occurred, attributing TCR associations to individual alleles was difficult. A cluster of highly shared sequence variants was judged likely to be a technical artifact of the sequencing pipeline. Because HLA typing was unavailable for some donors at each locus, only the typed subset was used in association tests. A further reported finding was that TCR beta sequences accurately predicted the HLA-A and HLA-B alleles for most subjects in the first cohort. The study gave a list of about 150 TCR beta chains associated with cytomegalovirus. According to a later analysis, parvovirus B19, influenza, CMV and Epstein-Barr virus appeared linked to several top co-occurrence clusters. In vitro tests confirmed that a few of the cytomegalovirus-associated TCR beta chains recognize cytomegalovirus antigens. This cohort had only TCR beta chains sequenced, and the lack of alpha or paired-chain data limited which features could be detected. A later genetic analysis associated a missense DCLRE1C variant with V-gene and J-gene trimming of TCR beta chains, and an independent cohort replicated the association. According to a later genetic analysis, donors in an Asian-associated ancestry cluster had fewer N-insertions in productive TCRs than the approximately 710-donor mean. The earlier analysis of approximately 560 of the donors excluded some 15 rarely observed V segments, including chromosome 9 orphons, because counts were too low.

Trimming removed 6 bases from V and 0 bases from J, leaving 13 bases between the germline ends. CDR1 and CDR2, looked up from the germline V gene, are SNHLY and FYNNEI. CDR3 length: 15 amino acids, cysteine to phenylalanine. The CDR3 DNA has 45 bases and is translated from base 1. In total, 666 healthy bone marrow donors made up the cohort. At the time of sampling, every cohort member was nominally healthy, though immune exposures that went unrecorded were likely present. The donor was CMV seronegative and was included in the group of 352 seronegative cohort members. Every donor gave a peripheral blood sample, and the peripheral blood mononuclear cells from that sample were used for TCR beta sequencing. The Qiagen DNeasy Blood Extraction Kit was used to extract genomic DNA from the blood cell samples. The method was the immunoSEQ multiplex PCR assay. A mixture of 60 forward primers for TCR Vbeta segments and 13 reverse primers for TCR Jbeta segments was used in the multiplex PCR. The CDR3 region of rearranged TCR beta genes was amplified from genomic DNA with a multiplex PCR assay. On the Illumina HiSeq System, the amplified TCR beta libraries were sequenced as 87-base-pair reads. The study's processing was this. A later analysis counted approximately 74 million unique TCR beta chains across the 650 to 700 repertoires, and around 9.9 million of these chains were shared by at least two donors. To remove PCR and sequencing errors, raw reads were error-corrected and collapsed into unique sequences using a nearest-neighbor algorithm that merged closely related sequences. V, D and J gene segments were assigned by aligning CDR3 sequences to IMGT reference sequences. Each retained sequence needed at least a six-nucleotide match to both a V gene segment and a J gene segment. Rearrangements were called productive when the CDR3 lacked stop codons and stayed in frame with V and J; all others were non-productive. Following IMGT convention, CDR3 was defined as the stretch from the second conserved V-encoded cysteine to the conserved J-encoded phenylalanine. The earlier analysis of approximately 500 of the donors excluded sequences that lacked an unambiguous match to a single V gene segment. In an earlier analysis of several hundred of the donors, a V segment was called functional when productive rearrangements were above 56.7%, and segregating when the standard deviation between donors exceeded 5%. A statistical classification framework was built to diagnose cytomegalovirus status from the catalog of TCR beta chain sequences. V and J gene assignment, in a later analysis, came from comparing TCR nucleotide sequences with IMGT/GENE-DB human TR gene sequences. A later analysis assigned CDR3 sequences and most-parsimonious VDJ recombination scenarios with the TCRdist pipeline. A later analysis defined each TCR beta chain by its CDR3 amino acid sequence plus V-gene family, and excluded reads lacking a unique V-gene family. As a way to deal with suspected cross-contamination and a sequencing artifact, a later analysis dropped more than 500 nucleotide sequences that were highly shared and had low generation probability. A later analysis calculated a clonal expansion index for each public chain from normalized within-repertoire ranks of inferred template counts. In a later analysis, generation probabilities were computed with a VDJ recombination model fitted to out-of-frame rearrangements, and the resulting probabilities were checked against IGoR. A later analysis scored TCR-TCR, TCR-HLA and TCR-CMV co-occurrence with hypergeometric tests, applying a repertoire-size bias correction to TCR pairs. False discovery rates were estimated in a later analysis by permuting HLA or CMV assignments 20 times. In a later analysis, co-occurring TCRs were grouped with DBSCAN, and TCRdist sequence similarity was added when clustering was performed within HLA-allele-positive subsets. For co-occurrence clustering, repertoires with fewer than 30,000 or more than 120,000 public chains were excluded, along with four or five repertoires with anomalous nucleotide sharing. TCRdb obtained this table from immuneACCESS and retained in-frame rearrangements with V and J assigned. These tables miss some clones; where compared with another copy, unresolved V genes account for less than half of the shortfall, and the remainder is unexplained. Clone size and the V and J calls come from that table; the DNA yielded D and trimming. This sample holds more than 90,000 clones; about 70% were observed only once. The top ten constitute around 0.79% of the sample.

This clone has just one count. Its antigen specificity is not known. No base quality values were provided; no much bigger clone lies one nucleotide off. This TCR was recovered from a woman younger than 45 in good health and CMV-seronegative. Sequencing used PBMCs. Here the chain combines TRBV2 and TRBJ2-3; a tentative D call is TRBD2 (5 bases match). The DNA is TGTGCCAGCAGAGATAGCGTAACTAGCACAGATACGCAGTATTTT. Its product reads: CASRDSVTSTDTQYF. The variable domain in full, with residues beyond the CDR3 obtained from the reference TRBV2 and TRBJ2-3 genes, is EPEVTQTPSHQVTQMGQEVILRCVPISNHLYFYWYRQILGQKVEFLVSFYNNEISEKSEIFDDQFSVERPDGSNFTLKIRSTKLEDSAMYFCASRDSVTSTDTQYFGPGTRLTVL.